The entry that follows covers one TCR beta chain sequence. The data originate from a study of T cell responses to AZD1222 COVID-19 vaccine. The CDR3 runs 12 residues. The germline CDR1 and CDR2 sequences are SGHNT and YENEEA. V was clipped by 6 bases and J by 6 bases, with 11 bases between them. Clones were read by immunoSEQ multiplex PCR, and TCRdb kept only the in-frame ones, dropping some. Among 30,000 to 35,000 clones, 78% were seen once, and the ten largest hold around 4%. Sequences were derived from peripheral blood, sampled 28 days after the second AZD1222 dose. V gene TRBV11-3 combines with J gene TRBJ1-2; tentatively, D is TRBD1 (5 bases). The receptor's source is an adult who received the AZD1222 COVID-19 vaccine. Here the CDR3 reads CASSLQDNGYTF. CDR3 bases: TGTGCCAGCAGTCTACAGGATAATGGCTACACCTTC.